This T cell receptor beta chain comes out of a study of neurological immune-mediated disorders. Germline lookup yields CDR1 SEHNR and CDR2 FQNEAQ (reference sequence). The length of the CDR3 is 15 residues. The V gene lost 6 bases and the J gene lost 3 bases, with 15 bases spanning the gap. There are many counts of this clonotype. The cDNA came from 5'RACE with 10-nucleotide random UMIs. TCRdb re-analysed the 5' RACE reads in MiXCR, keeping a single row per CDR3 protein. Of around 10,000 distinct CDR3 sequences in the sample, around 21% were seen once. The TCR was taken from a woman aged 55-75 years with HTLV-1-associated myelopathy (HAM/TSP). Source material: CD8+ T cells from blood. The chain combines TRBV7-9 with TRBJ2-4; D is possibly TRBD1 or TRBD2 (5 bases each). The CDR3 here is CASSPYLGGKNIQYF. The CDR3 DNA is TGTGCCAGCAGTCCGTACCTTGGGGGCAAAAACATTCAGTACTTC.